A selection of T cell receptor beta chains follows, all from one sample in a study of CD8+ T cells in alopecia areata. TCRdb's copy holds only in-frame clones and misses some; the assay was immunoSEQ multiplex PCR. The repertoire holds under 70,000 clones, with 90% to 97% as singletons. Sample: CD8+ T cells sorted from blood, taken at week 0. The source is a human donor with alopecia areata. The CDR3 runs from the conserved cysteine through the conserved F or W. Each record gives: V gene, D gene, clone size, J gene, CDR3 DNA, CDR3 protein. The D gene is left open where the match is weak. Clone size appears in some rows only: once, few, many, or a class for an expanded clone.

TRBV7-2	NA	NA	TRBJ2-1	TGTGCCAGCACCACCGGAGGGGCTAATGAGCAGTTCTTC	CASTTGGANEQFF
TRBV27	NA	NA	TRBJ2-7	TGTGCCTCTGGGGCGGGGCGATACTACGAGCAGTACTTC	CASGAGRYYEQYF
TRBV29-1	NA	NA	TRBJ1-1	TGCAGTGTGGGGAGAGGCACTGAAGCTTTCTTT	CSVGRGTEAFF
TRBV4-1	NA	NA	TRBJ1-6	TGCGCCAGCAGCCAAGATCGTGGGCAGAATTCACCCCTCCACTTT	CASSQDRGQNSPLHF
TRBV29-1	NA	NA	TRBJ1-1	TGCAGCGTTGAAGAGGGGGGCGTGAACACTGAAGCTTTCTTT	CSVEEGGVNTEAFF
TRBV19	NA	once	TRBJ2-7	TGTGCCAGTTCAACCCGGACGGGTCCTTTTGACGAGCAGTACTTC	CASSTRTGPFDEQYF
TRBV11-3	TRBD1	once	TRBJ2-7	TGTGCCAGCAGCTGGACGGGGACAGACGAGCAGTACTTC	CASSWTGTDEQYF
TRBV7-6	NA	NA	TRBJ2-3	TGTGCCAGCAGCGGTCGTAAGGTCGAGCGGGGCACAGATACGCAGTATTTT	CASSGRKVERGTDTQYF
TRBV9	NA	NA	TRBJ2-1	TGTGCCAGCAGCCCCCCTCGTATGAATGAGCAGTTCTTC	CASSPPRMNEQFF
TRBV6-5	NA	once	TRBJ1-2	TGTGCCAGCAAGAGCTACACCTTC	CASKSYTF
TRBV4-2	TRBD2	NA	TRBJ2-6	TGTGCCAGCAGCCAGTGGAGCGGGGGGAAAGATGGTGGGGCCAACGTCCTGACTTTC	CASSQWSGGKDGGANVLTF
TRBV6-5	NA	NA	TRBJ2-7	TGTGCCAGCAGTTACGGACCCGAGGCCGAGCAGTACTTC	CASSYGPEAEQYF
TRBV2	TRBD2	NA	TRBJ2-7	TGTGCCAGCAGTGGGGGGGGTACCTACGAGCAGTACTTC	CASSGGGTYEQYF
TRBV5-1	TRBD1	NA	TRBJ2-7	TGCGCCAGCAGCGCCGGGACAGGGGGCTGGGAGCAGTACTTC	CASSAGTGGWEQYF
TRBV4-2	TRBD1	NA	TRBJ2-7	TGTGCCAGCAGCCCCCGCACAGGGGGAGCCTACGAGCAGTACTTC	CASSPRTGGAYEQYF
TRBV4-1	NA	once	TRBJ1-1	TGCGCCAGCAGCCAATATCAGGGCCGGACTGAAGCTTTCTTT	CASSQYQGRTEAFF
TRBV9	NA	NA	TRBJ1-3	TGTGCCAGCAGCGTATCGTCACAGGGCTCCATATATTTT	CASSVSSQGSIYF
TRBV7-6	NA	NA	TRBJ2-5	TGTGCCAGCAGCTTGGTCGGGGAGCGGTATACCCAAGAGACCCAGTACTTC	CASSLVGERYTQETQYF
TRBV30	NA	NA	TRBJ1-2	TGTGCCTGGAGTGTACCCGAAGTCTTTGGCTACACCTTC	CAWSVPEVFGYTF
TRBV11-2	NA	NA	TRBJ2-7	TGTGCCAGCAGCCCGGGGGACTTGGTGGGGGAGCAGTACTTC	CASSPGDLVGEQYF
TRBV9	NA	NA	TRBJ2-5	TGTGCCAGCAGCGGACCAGGGACCCGAGAGACCCAGTACTTC	CASSGPGTRETQYF
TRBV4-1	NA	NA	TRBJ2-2	TGCGCCAGCAGCCCCAGAGGAACGTTGGACACCGGGGAGCTGTTTTTT	CASSPRGTLDTGELFF
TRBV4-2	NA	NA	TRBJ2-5	TGTGCCAGCAGCCAAGATTACGGGGGATTGTGGGAGACCCAGTACTTC	CASSQDYGGLWETQYF
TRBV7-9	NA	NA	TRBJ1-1	TGTGCCAGCAGCTTACCGGTGAACACTGAAGCTTTCTTT	CASSLPVNTEAFF
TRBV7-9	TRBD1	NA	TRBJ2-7	TGTGCCAGCAGCTACCGGGACAGCCCCTACGAGCAGTACTTC	CASSYRDSPYEQYF
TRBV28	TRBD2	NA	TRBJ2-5	TGTGCCAGCACTAGCGGGGAGGAGACCCAGTACTTC	CASTSGEETQYF
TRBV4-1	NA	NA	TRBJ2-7	TGCGCCAGCAGCCAAGCCCCGCCGGGGTACTACGAGCAGTACTTC	CASSQAPPGYYEQYF
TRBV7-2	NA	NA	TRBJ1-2	TGTGCCAGCAGCTTAGCGGGGCGCTATGGCTACACCTTC	CASSLAGRYGYTF
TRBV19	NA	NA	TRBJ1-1	TGTGCCAGTAGTATTCGGGAAGGGATGAACACTGAAGCTTTCTTT	CASSIREGMNTEAFF
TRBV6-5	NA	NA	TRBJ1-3	TGTGCCAGCAGTTCTCGGGGATATGGAAACACCATATATTTT	CASSSRGYGNTIYF
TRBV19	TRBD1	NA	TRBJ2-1	TGTGCCAGTAGTACCCCGGGACAGGAAATATTCTACAATGAGCAGTTCTTC	CASSTPGQEIFYNEQFF
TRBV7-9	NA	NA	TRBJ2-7	TGTGCCAGCAGCTTAACCAGGAACCCCTACGAGCAGTACTTC	CASSLTRNPYEQYF
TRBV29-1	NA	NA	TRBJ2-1	TGCAGCGTTGAAGATCCCGGGCGTAATGAGCAGTTCTTC	CSVEDPGRNEQFF
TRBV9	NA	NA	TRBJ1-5	TGTGCCAGCAGCGGGGGATGGGGCAATCAGCCCCAGCATTTT	CASSGGWGNQPQHF
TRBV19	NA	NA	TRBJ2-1	TGTGCCAGTAGTCTGAGTCCCGTCTCCTACAATGAGCAGTTCTTC	CASSLSPVSYNEQFF
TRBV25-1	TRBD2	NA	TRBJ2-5	TGTGCCAGCAGTGGCAAACTAGCGGGGAGCCAAGAGACCCAGTACTTC	CASSGKLAGSQETQYF
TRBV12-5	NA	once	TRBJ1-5	TGTGCTAGCGCTCAGTATAGCAATCAGCCCCAGCATTTT	CASAQYSNQPQHF
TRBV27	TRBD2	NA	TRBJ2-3	TGTGCCAGCAGTTTATTGGGACTAGCGGGGGGGCCCCCCCGCACAGATACGCAGTATTTT	CASSLLGLAGGPPRTDTQYF
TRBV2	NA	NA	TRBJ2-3	TGTGCCAGCAGTGAATTCGGCCGAGACACAGATACGCAGTATTTT	CASSEFGRDTDTQYF
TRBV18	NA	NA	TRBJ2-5	TGTGCCAGCTCGCCCCTGGACAGAAGTCAAGAGACCCAGTACTTC	CASSPLDRSQETQYF
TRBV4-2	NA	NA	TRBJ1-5	TGTGCCAGCAGCCAAGAGACACTACAACCAAATCAGCCCCAGCATTTT	CASSQETLQPNQPQHF
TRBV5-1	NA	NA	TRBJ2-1	TGCGCCAGCTGTCCAATAGGGACTCCCAACAATGAGCAGTTCTTC	CASCPIGTPNNEQFF
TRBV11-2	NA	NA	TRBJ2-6	TGTGCCAGCAGCCACCGGACGGGGGTAATAAGCTCTGGGGCCAACGTCCTGACTTTC	CASSHRTGVISSGANVLTF
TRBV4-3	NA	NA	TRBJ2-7	TGCGCCAGCAGCCAAGATCAGACATCACCGAGCTACGAGCAGTACTTC	CASSQDQTSPSYEQYF
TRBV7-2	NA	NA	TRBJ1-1	TGTGCCAGCAGCGCGCCTTATTCAGGGTGGTACACTGAAGCTTTCTTT	CASSAPYSGWYTEAFF
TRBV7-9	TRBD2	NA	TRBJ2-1	TGTGCCAGCAGCTTGCTAGCGGATCACAATGAGCAGTTCTTC	CASSLLADHNEQFF
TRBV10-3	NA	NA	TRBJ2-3	TGTGCCACCGCGAGTCACCCAGGCCCCGGCACAGATACGCAGTATTTT	CATASHPGPGTDTQYF
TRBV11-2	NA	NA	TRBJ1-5	TGTGCCAGCAGCTTAACAGCCGGGACCGGTCAGCATTTT	CASSLTAGTGQHF